The 25 T cell receptor beta chains reported below all come from one sample, sequenced in a study of cytomegalovirus exposure and HLA in healthy donors. Primers: 60 Vbeta forward and 13 Jbeta reverse. Clones were sequenced by immunoSEQ multiplex PCR, and TCRdb holds only the in-frame ones, with some missing. The sample carries 100,000 to 150,000 clones, approximately 71% recorded once. Sequences were obtained from PBMCs. The origin of the receptors is a woman aged 50 to 60 in good health and CMV-seronegative.

The genes are TRBV7-9 and TRBJ2-7, with a possible D match to TRBD2 (6 bases). This CDR3 has 13 residues. The germline V gene has CDR1 SEHNR and CDR2 FQNEAQ (reference sequence). V lost 3 bases to trimming and J lost 2 bases, with 8 bases between them. The DNA for the CDR3 is TGTGCCAGCAGCTTCGGGGGTCCCTACGAGCAGTACTTC. This gives the protein CASSFGGPYEQYF.

On this clone itself: The sample carries other DNA sequences with the same CDR3. CDR3 in amino acids: CASSLAGGTNTGELFF. CDR3 DNA sequence: TGTGCCAGCAGCTTAGCGGGGGGGACGAACACCGGGGAGCTGTTTTTT. The chain combines TRBV7-2 with TRBJ2-2, with 7 positions matching TRBD2. Trimming removed 0 bases from V and 0 bases from J; junction bases left unmatched: 1. The germline V gene encodes CDR1 SGHTA and CDR2 FQGNSA. The CDR3 has 16 residues.

V gene TRBV10-3 combines with J gene TRBJ1-3; tentatively, D is TRBD1 (6 bases). Per germline, CDR1 ENHRY and CDR2 SYGVKD. The CDR3 totals 15 residues. The V and J ends lost 6 bases and 6 bases respectively, with 18 bases between them. CDR3 protein: CAISPPTGFKNTIYF. The CDR3 nucleotides read TGTGCCATCAGCCCCCCGACAGGATTCAAAAACACCATATATTTT.

This clone was counted once. This chain uses TRBV15 with TRBJ2-5; 7 bases map to TRBD1. The V gene end was trimmed by 0 bases and the J gene end by 5 bases; junction bases not matched to a gene: 6. Germline loops: CDR1 LNHNV, CDR2 YYDKDF (reference sequence). The CDR3 has 15 residues. CDR3 DNA: TGTGCCACCAGCAGAGAACAGGGGCGGTGGGAGACCCAGTACTTC. Translated: CATSREQGRWETQYF.

The rearrangement links TRBV7-3 to TRBJ2-1; 10 bases are a match to TRBD1. The V and J ends lost 4 bases and 7 bases, in that order; junction bases with no gene match: 4. CDR3 length equals 14 residues. The V gene's germline CDR1 is SGHTA and CDR2 FQGTGA. The CDR3 protein is CASSSPGQGNEQFF. CDR3 DNA sequence: TGTGCCAGCAGCTCTCCGGGACAGGGGAATGAGCAGTTCTTC.

The chain is built from TRBV6-5 and TRBJ2-3, with 7 positions matching TRBD2. Germline V gene sequence: CDR1 MNHEY, CDR2 SVGAGI. V lost 5 bases and J lost 3; bases outside the gene matches: 5. The CDR3 consists of 14 residues. The DNA for the CDR3 is TGTGCCAGCAGTAATTTGGGGGGGACAGATACGCAGTATTTT. It codes for CASSNLGGTDTQYF.

This clone was seen a few times. The chain joins TRBV7-9 to TRBJ2-5; 7 nucleotides match TRBD2. Germline V CDR1 and CDR2: SEHNR, FQNEAQ (reference sequence). V lost 3 bases and J lost 8; bases outside the gene matches: 9. This CDR3 has 14 amino acids. CDR3 nucleotides: TGTGCCAGCAGCTTGGGGGGGGATAGTGAAACCCAGTACTTC. It translates to CASSLGGDSETQYF.

V is TRBV7-6 and J is TRBJ1-2, with TRBD1 matching 7 bases. The junction had 12 bases not matched to a gene; V was cut back by 5 bases and J by 3 bases. Germline lookup yields CDR1 SGHVS and CDR2 FNYEAQ. The CDR3 runs to 16 residues. CDR3 nucleotides: TGTGCCAGCAGCCCAGAGACGGGACAGTCGTACTATGGCTACACCTTC. The encoded protein is CASSPETGQSYYGYTF.

This clone appeared a few times. This sequence joins TRBV30 and TRBJ1-1, with 11 positions matching TRBD1. In germline, CDR1 is GTSNPN, CDR2 SVGIG (reference sequence). V lost 5 bases to trimming and J lost 6 bases; unmatched junction nucleotides: 2. The CDR3 is 12 residues long. Written as DNA, the CDR3 is TGTGCCTGGGGACAGGGGGCTCCTGAAGCTTTCTTT. Residues: CAWGQGAPEAFF.

The CDR3 protein is CAASSAAGTEAFF. Written as DNA, the CDR3 is TGTGCCGCTTCGTCGGCAGCAGGCACTGAAGCTTTCTTT. This chain joins TRBV27 and TRBJ1-1; D is undetermined. CDR1 and CDR2 from the germline V gene are MNHEY and SMNVEV (reference sequence). CDR3 length equals 13 residues. The ends were cut back, 11 bases at V and 4 bases at J, with 17 bases in the middle.

In its sample, this clone was seen a few times. The chain links TRBV28 to TRBJ2-3, with 7 bases lining up with TRBD2. Trimming took 5 bases from V and 7 from J; bases not matched to a gene: 12. The CDR3 is 15 amino acids. Germline V gives CDR1 MDHEN, CDR2 SYDVKM. CDR3 nucleotide sequence: TGTGCCAGCAGTCCCGGGGCGCCGGGAGGAAATACGCAGTATTTT. Translating gives CASSPGAPGGNTQYF.

This clone was seen a few times. The rearrangement links TRBV28 to TRBJ2-5, with 8 bases lining up with TRBD2. CDR3 length: 16 amino acids. CDR1 and CDR2 from the germline V gene are MDHEN and SYDVKM. The V segment lost 2 bases and the J segment 3 bases; nucleotides outside the gene matches: 8. The CDR3: CASSLGWSGGKETQYF. The CDR3 coding sequence is TGTGCCAGCAGTTTAGGGTGGTCGGGAGGGAAAGAGACCCAGTACTTC.

The CDR3 region is CASSSGVVGGSYNEQFF. DNA of the CDR3: TGTGCCAGCAGTTCTGGGGTCGTAGGGGGCTCCTACAATGAGCAGTTCTTC. J is TRBJ2-1 and V is TRBV28; TRBD1 is a possible D gene (6 bases). Germline lookup yields CDR1 MDHEN and CDR2 SYDVKM. Deletions cut 4 bases from V and 0 bases from J, with 16 bases between. The CDR3 consists of 17 residues.

J is TRBJ2-1 and V is TRBV29-1; 10 positions match TRBD1. From germline, CDR1 is SQVTM and CDR2 ANQGSEA. There are 12 residues in the CDR3. The J segment lost 5 bases and the V segment lost 6 bases, leaving 1 base of the junction unmatched. The CDR3 DNA reads as TGCAGCGTGGGGACAGGGGACAATGAGCAGTTCTTC. Its translation: CSVGTGDNEQFF.

V and J are TRBV10-3 and TRBJ2-7; maybe TRBD2 (6 bases). CDR1 and CDR2 (germline): ENHRY, SYGVKD. This CDR3 spans 13 amino acids. The V and J ends lost 11 bases and 1 base respectively, with 15 bases between them. The CDR3 DNA sequence: TGTGCCGGGCGGAGGGCAGATTCCTACGAGCAGTACTTC. Its translation is CAGRRADSYEQYF.

This clone qualifies as medium-sized. The rearrangement uses TRBV4-2 and TRBJ1-5, with D unclear. Looked up from germline, CDR1 is LGHNA and CDR2 is YNFKEQ. V dropped 4 bases and J dropped 9 bases, with 19 bases sitting between them. The CDR3 runs to 15 residues. The CDR3 DNA reads as TGTGCCAGCAGCCCTCTAATCCAGGATGAATCGCCCCAGCATTTT. This translates into CASSPLIQDESPQHF.

The chain's CDR3 is CASSERLAAHNEQFF. The DNA for the CDR3 is TGTGCCAGCAGTGAAAGGCTAGCGGCCCACAATGAGCAGTTCTTC. V and J are TRBV2 and TRBJ2-1; 7 nucleotides match TRBD2. The CDR3 is made up of 15 amino acids. Trimming at V came to 2 bases and at J to 5 bases, leaving 6 bases not matched to a gene. Germline V gene lookup returns CDR1 SNHLY and CDR2 FYNNEI.

The V gene is TRBV5-5, the J gene TRBJ1-3, with a tentative D call TRBD1 (6 bases). Trimming took off 3 bases at V and 2 bases at J, with 12 bases between the two ends. Germline CDR1 and CDR2: SGHKS and YYEKEE (reference sequence). This CDR3 is 15 amino acids long. CDR3 sequence reads: CASSSTGSAGNTIYF. In DNA form, the CDR3 reads TGTGCCAGCAGCTCCACAGGGAGCGCTGGAAACACCATATATTTT.

This chain connects TRBV10-3 to TRBJ1-1; D may be TRBD1 (5 bases). CDR3 length: 15 residues. From germline, CDR1 is ENHRY and CDR2 SYGVKD. V gave up 1 base and J gave up 4 bases, with 13 bases separating them. The CDR3 sequence is CAISELGGSSTEAFF. In nucleotides, the CDR3 is TGTGCCATCAGTGAGTTGGGGGGAAGTAGCACTGAAGCTTTCTTT.

This chain links TRBV7-6 with TRBJ2-1; TRBD1 might be the D (5 bases). The CDR3 is 13 amino acids. Trimming removed 5 bases at V and 5 bases at J, with 10 bases between. CDR1 and CDR2 from the germline V gene are SGHVS and FNYEAQ. DNA for the CDR3: TGTGCCAGCAGCCCGGACACTAACAATGAGCAGTTCTTC. Protein sequence: CASSPDTNNEQFF.

The chain combines TRBV11-2 with TRBJ2-5; 7 bases are a match to TRBD2. V shed 1 base and J 3 bases; nucleotides not matched to a gene: 8. The germline CDR1 and CDR2 sequences are SGHAT and FQNNGV. CDR3 length equals 16 residues. This chain's CDR3 is CASSLGGLSVKETQYF. CDR3 coding DNA: TGTGCCAGCAGCTTAGGGGGACTAAGCGTAAAAGAGACCCAGTACTTC.

V gene TRBV5-4 combines with J gene TRBJ2-5; tentatively, D is TRBD1 (7 bases). This CDR3 is built from 16 residues. Looked up from germline, CDR1 is SGHNT and CDR2 is YYREEE (reference sequence). V dropped 0 bases and J dropped 5 bases, with 17 bases sitting between them. Here the CDR3 DNA reads TGTGCCAGCAGCTTGGCCGGAGGGGGCCCGGGGGAGACCCAGTACTTC. Amino acids: CASSLAGGGPGETQYF.

The CDR3 region has the DNA TGTGCCAGCAGCCAAGAAAACTACGGCACAGATACGCAGTATTTT. Translation gives CASSQENYGTDTQYF. The chain combines TRBV4-2 with TRBJ2-3, with D uncertain. The germline V and J ends were trimmed by 0 bases and 1 base, with 8 bases remaining between them. CDR1 is LGHNA, CDR2 YNFKEQ, per germline. The CDR3 is 15 residues long.

The chain combines TRBV21-1 with TRBJ2-7; the DNA was not compared with TRBD2, the D call given in the table. TRBV21-1 is listed as a pseudogene. The CDR3 runs to 17 residues. The DNA for the CDR3 is TGTGCCAGCAGCAAAAGGGAAACTAGCGGTTCCTCCTACGAGCAGTACTTC. It codes for CASSKRETSGSSYEQYF.

The chain carries TRBV28 and TRBJ2-6; TRBD2 matches 10 bases. CDR1 and CDR2 from the germline V gene are MDHEN and SYDVKM. V was clipped by 2 bases and J by 1 base; unmatched bases: 5. The CDR3 contains 18 residues. CDR3 coding DNA: TGTGCCAGCAGTTTAAACCTAGCGGGAGTATCTGGGGCCAACGTCCTGACTTTC. It is translated as CASSLNLAGVSGANVLTF.